This passage covers 23 T cell receptor beta chains from one sample sequenced in a study of blood T cell repertoires in COVID-19. Produced via immunoSEQ multiplex PCR; TCRdb's table is partial and in-frame only. The sample has about 160,000 clones; around 92% are singletons. The sequenced sample was peripheral blood. All receptors derive from a young man with COVID-19, enrolled during active disease.

The count of this clone is one. The rearrangement uses TRBV19 and TRBJ2-7; TRBD1 matches 12 bases. The J segment lost 2 bases and the V segment lost 5 bases, leaving 4 bases of the junction unmatched. The CDR3 consists of 15 residues. Germline lookup yields CDR1 LNHDA and CDR2 SQIVND (reference sequence). CDR3 amino acids: CASSDRDRGPYEQYF. CDR3 DNA sequence: TGTGCCAGTAGTGACCGGGACAGGGGGCCCTACGAGCAGTACTTC.

J is TRBJ1-5 and V is TRBV4-2, with 7 nucleotides matching TRBD1. This CDR3 comprises 24 residues. Per the germline V gene, CDR1 is LGHNA and CDR2 is YNFKEQ. The J segment lost 0 bases and the V segment lost 1 base, leaving 27 bases of the junction unmatched. CDR3 bases: TGTGCCAGCAGCCAAGTGGGTTGGCGAAGCTCTGGGGGACAGCCTAGTTATAGCAATCAGCCCCAGCATTTT. Encoded protein: CASSQVGWRSSGGQPSYSNQPQHF.

This chain joins TRBV12-3 or TRBV12-4 and TRBJ2-2; possible D gene TRBD2, 6 bases. V was pared by 6 bases and J by 5 bases, with 7 bases between. There are 12 residues in the CDR3. CDR3 DNA: TGTGCCAGCAGGCGGGATACCGGGGAGCTGTTTTTT. Encoded protein: CASRRDTGELFF.

V and J are TRBV5-1 and TRBJ2-7; the D gene is possibly TRBD1 (5 bases). Germline V lookup: CDR1 SGHRS, CDR2 YFSETQ. Trimming stripped 1 base from V and 4 bases from J, with 6 bases between. The CDR3 is made up of 12 amino acids. The CDR3 protein is CASSLSGYEQYF. In nucleotides, the CDR3 is TGCGCCAGCAGCTTGTCAGGGTACGAGCAGTACTTC.

This clone was observed a single time. V is TRBV7-9 and J is TRBJ1-2; TRBD1 aligns across 7 bases. Trimming cost V 7 bases and J 3 bases; bases outside gene matches: 8. Germline V gene sequence: CDR1 SEHNR, CDR2 FQNEAQ (reference sequence). There are 14 residues in the CDR3. The CDR3 DNA sequence: TGTGCCAGCACCCCAGAGGGGGCACACTATGGCTACACCTTC. This gives the protein CASTPEGAHYGYTF.

This clone was observed a handful of times. The genes are TRBV6-2 or TRBV6-3 and TRBJ1-1, with TRBD1 as a possible D gene (6 bases). The CDR3 runs 14 residues. Between the trimmed V and J ends, which lost 4 bases and 4 bases, there was a span of 13 bases. Germline assignment: CDR1 MNHEY and CDR2 SVGEGT. CDR3: CASSSLQGFTEAFF. CDR3 sequence (DNA): TGTGCCAGCAGTTCCTTACAGGGATTCACTGAAGCTTTCTTT.

The chain employs TRBV5-8 and TRBJ1-2; D might be TRBD1 (5 bases). Germline CDR1 is SGHTS and CDR2 is YDEGEE. This CDR3 is built from 12 residues. Trimming took off 4 bases at V and 4 bases at J, with 8 bases between the two ends. The CDR3 nucleotides are TGTGCCAGCAGCCCTGACAGCTATGGCTACACCTTC. Encoded protein: CASSPDSYGYTF.

The count of this clone is one. The chain joins TRBV29-1 to TRBJ2-5; 11 positions match TRBD2. V lost 2 bases and J lost 4; bases outside the gene matches: 9. The CDR3 is 16 amino acids. Germline V lookup: CDR1 SQVTM, CDR2 ANQGSEA. The CDR3 DNA reads TGCAGCGTTGAAAGCGCTAGCGGGAGGTCGTCAGAGACCCAGTACTTC. Its protein is CSVESASGRSSETQYF.

The V and J genes are TRBV7-2 and TRBJ1-5, with 9 bases aligning to TRBD1. J was trimmed by 6 bases and V by 5 bases; bases with no gene match: 8. Germline V lookup: CDR1 SGHTA, CDR2 FQGNSA. CDR3 length: 15 amino acids. CDR3 sequence: CASSPYGTGSQPQHF. The CDR3 nucleotides read TGTGCCAGCAGCCCTTACGGGACAGGGAGTCAGCCCCAGCATTTT.

This rearrangement joins TRBV3-1 (or the pseudogene TRBV3-2) to TRBJ2-4; 9 bases are shared with TRBD1. V gave up 0 bases and J gave up 5 bases; unmatched junction bases: 5. The CDR3 has 16 amino acids. Germline CDR1 reads LGHDT; CDR2 reads YNNKEL (reference sequence). In DNA, the CDR3 is TGTGCCAGCAGCCAAGATTGGGACAGGGAACAAAACATTCAGTACTTC. Amino acid sequence: CASSQDWDREQNIQYF.

This chain joins TRBV19 and TRBJ1-2; 7 positions match TRBD1. The CDR3 extends over 12 amino acids. V lost 6 bases, J lost 4 bases, and 2 bases stayed unmatched. The germline CDR1 and CDR2 sequences are LNHDA and SQIVND (reference sequence). CDR3 nucleotide sequence: TGTGCCAGTAGACAGGGGAGCTATGGCTACACCTTC. Its translation: CASRQGSYGYTF.

CDR3 sequence reads: CASSQDRGGAYEQYF. Written as DNA, the CDR3 is TGTGCCAGCAGCCAAGACCGCGGGGGGGCCTACGAGCAGTACTTC. The rearrangement links TRBV4-2 to TRBJ2-7; the match to TRBD2 covers 9 bases. CDR1 LGHNA and CDR2 YNFKEQ come from the germline V gene. Trimming took 0 bases from V and 2 from J; bases not matched to a gene: 2. This CDR3 is 15 amino acids long.

The rearrangement uses TRBV4-3 and TRBJ1-2; 7 bases line up with TRBD1. In germline, CDR1 is LGHNA, CDR2 YSLEER. The V gene end was trimmed by 0 bases and the J gene end by 2 bases; junction bases not matched to a gene: 3. The CDR3 totals 15 residues. Written as DNA, the CDR3 is TGCGCCAGCAGCCAAGAAGAGGGGGCGAACTATGGCTACACCTTC. Protein sequence: CASSQEEGANYGYTF.

The chain combines TRBV5-7 with TRBJ1-5, with D perhaps TRBD1 (5 bases). TRBV5-7 is labeled an ORF, and its function is uncertain. The CDR3 runs to 14 residues. The V and J ends lost 4 bases and 6 bases respectively, with 14 bases between them. CDR3: CASSPQGCGQPQHF. CDR3 nucleotide sequence: TGTGCCAGCAGCCCTCAGGGATGTGGTCAGCCCCAGCATTTT.

On this clone itself: The germline gene is not matched at one end of the junction; a read error may be the cause. V gene TRBV3-1 (or the pseudogene TRBV3-2) combines with J gene TRBJ1-3; D remains unclear. CDR1 and CDR2 from the germline V gene are LGHDT and YNNKEL (reference sequence). The CDR3 consists of 17 residues. The DNA for the CDR3 is TGTGCCAGCAGCCAGGGCGGTGGACTAGATAGCACCGGGGAGCTGTTCTTT. Protein: CASSQGGGLDSTGELFF.

The DNA of the CDR3 is TGTGCCAGCAGTTATAGCCCAAGAAACACTGAAGCTTTCTTT. Translating it yields CASSYSPRNTEAFF. The rearrangement links TRBV6-5 to TRBJ1-1; the D is unclear. Trimming shortened V by 3 bases and J by 2 bases, and 10 bases separated the two germline ends. This CDR3 has 14 amino acids. Germline CDR1 MNHEY, CDR2 SVGAGI.

V usage is TRBV5-6 and J usage is TRBJ2-1, with 9 bases identical to TRBD1. Germline trimming cut 0 bases from V and 4 bases from J; bases unmatched to any gene: 5. Germline V lookup: CDR1 SGHDT, CDR2 YYEEEE. The CDR3 has 16 residues. CDR3 sequence reads: CASSLVRQGDYNEQFF. The CDR3 DNA reads TGTGCCAGCAGCTTGGTCCGACAGGGGGATTACAATGAGCAGTTCTTC.

J is TRBJ1-2 and V is TRBV6-5; 7 bases line up with TRBD1. Germline CDR1 reads MNHEY; CDR2 reads SVGAGI. V shed 6 bases and J 0 bases; nucleotides not matched to a gene: 7. The CDR3 spans 15 residues. CDR3 loop: CASRKGQLTNYGYTF. CDR3 DNA: TGTGCCAGCAGGAAGGGACAGCTAACTAACTATGGCTACACCTTC.

This chain links TRBV11-3 with TRBJ2-3, with 7 positions matching TRBD2. Germline trimming cut 3 bases from V and 2 bases from J; bases unmatched to any gene: 5. Germline CDR1 and CDR2: SGHNT and YENEEA. The CDR3 has 15 amino acids. The CDR3 protein is CASSLGLTNTDTQYF. The CDR3 nucleotides read TGTGCCAGCAGCTTGGGACTAACGAACACAGATACGCAGTATTTT. Complete variable domain (other parts from reference TRBV11-3 and TRBJ2-3): EAGVVQSPRYKIIEKKQPVAFWCNPISGHNTLYWYLQNLGQGPELLIRYENEEAVDDSQLPKDRFSAERLKGVDSTLKIQPAELGDSAVYLCASSLGLTNTDTQYFGPGTRLTVL.

The chain employs TRBV25-1 and TRBJ2-1; D may be TRBD2 (5 bases). CDR1 and CDR2 (germline): MGHDK, SYGVNS. This CDR3 region has 15 residues. Between the trimmed V and J ends, which lost 1 base and 4 bases, there was a span of 11 bases. The CDR3 DNA follows: TGTGCCAGCAGTGAATCGAACAGACTATACAATGAGCAGTTCTTC. Translating gives CASSESNRLYNEQFF.

The rearrangement uses TRBV7-3 and TRBJ2-1, with D perhaps matching TRBD2 (6 bases). The CDR3 runs to 17 residues. Per germline, CDR1 SGHTA and CDR2 FQGTGA. The V gene lost 2 bases and the J gene lost 0 bases, with 14 bases spanning the gap. CDR3 sequence (DNA): TGTGCCAGCAGCTTAGCCGGGGGACCCAGCTCCTACAATGAGCAGTTCTTC. Residues: CASSLAGGPSSYNEQFF.

The V and J genes are TRBV6-2 or TRBV6-3 and TRBJ2-7; D is unclear. The germline V gene encodes CDR1 MNHEY and CDR2 SVGEGT. The CDR3 length is 14 residues. The germline V and J ends were trimmed by 7 bases and 0 bases, with 13 bases remaining between them. The CDR3 sequence: CASNPGQNSYEQYF. The DNA for the CDR3 is TGTGCCAGCAACCCGGGCCAAAACTCCTACGAGCAGTACTTC.

This chain links TRBV27 with TRBJ2-7; 8 nucleotides line up with TRBD2. The CDR3 consists of 16 residues. Germline lookup yields CDR1 MNHEY and CDR2 SMNVEV (reference sequence). The V segment lost 5 bases and the J segment 3 bases; nucleotides outside the gene matches: 12. This chain's CDR3 is CASSLHSGGGFYEQYF. The CDR3, as DNA: TGTGCCAGCAGTCTCCATTCCGGGGGGGGGTTCTACGAGCAGTACTTC.